This note documents a single T cell receptor beta chain sequence. Its cognate antigen has yet to be identified. Nothing much larger sits one base from this clone, and base qualities are not available. V drops 3 bases and J drops 4 bases, leaving 13 bases in between. CDR1 LNHDA and CDR2 SQIVND were looked up in the germline V gene (reference sequence). Measured from the cysteine to the phenylalanine, the CDR3 is 15 residues long. The retained sequence is limited to the CDR3, 45 bases, with the frame set at the first base. The sample is drawn from a study of radiation and T cells in renal cell carcinoma (dated by TCRdb to about 2020). In the study overall: The samples were obtained from a clinical trial, where primary renal cell carcinomas were treated with 15 Gy stereotactic body radiation therapy and then removed by nephrectomy 4 weeks afterward. TCR beta sequencing covered 55 or so samples in total, comprising some 26 tumors and approximately 27 peripheral blood samples. Across all 50 or so samples, several million unique CDR3 nucleotide sequences, encoding about 3,000,000 unique CDR3 amino acid sequences, were identified.

TCR beta libraries were generated from genomic DNA with the immunoSEQ kit, following the manufacturer's recommendations. For library preparation, a first multiplex PCR was performed with proprietary primers, followed by a second PCR in which unique barcodes were added, and bead cleanups were performed after each round. Each sample batch included a kit-provided positive control reaction and a negative control reaction. The final libraries underwent checking on an Agilent 4200 TapeStation D1000 ScreenTape, volumetric pooling, and quantification by qPCR. An Illumina NextSeq500 fitted with a MidOutput 150-cycle cartridge performed the sequencing, running 156 Read1 cycles and 15 Index1 cycles with the kit's custom primers. The pooled library was loaded at approximately 0.98 pM with roughly 19% PhiX control spiked in. The paper's data handling went like this. Vendor-processed data were analyzed in R, with a clonotype defined as all T cells sharing the same CDR3 nucleotide sequence. In the clone abundance analyses, frequencies in each sample were normalized to that sample's 10,000 most abundant clones. Public T cell clones, which averaged fewer than five per sample, were excluded before analysis. Tumor-enriched and baseline blood-enriched clonotypes were defined by at least a 32-fold difference in abundance between compartments. A beta-binomial differential abundance model was used to identify clonotypes that expanded or contracted between blood time points. The Baroni-Urbani and Buser coefficient was used to measure tumor-blood repertoire similarity, and groups were compared with two-tailed Wilcoxon tests in R. Imported from immuneACCESS, the table was reduced by TCRdb to in-frame sequences with V and J called. These copies leave out some clones; in studies compared against another copy, an unresolved V gene accounts for under half, and the cause of the remainder is not known. V and J calls and clone size are given by that table; D and trimming were obtained from the DNA. This sample gives about 150,000 clones in total; roughly 87% of them show up just once. Over 10% of the sample belongs to the ten largest clones.

The time point label here, explained by the study, means: blood 2 weeks post-SBRT. Interpreted using the paper, the treatment or condition label stands for: 15 Gy SBRT to primary tumor, nephrectomy 4 weeks later. Serial peripheral blood from radiation-treated patients was sampled at baseline, 2 weeks and 4 weeks after SBRT to track tumor-enriched clonotypes. All patients had renal cell carcinoma with clear cell pathology. The QIAamp DNA Blood Mini Kit (Qiagen) was used to prepare genomic DNA for TCR sequencing. The analyses included only samples that passed all quality control checks. The full study reports these points: Because the trial had a single-armed design, the trial could not examine how radiation dose or scheduling affected the TCR repertoire. Tracking of blood repertoire dynamics stopped at roughly 29 days after treatment, with no follow-up past that point. Because no pretreatment tumor biopsies were available, whether clonotypes were present in the tumor at baseline could not be determined. Top tumor clonotypes rose in blood from baseline to 2 weeks post-radiation, then contracted by 4 weeks, suggesting transient expansion of tumor-resident clones.

The rearrangement combines TRBV19 with TRBJ1-5, with the D segment identity uncertain. This TCR was recovered from a woman aged 50 to 60 with renal cell carcinoma. This sample comprised blood, obtained from a patient whose treatment included radiotherapy and nephrectomy. The DNA is as follows: TGTGCCAGTAGTATTCTCCTTACGGGGAATCAGCCCCAGCATTTT. It is translated as CASSILLTGNQPQHF.